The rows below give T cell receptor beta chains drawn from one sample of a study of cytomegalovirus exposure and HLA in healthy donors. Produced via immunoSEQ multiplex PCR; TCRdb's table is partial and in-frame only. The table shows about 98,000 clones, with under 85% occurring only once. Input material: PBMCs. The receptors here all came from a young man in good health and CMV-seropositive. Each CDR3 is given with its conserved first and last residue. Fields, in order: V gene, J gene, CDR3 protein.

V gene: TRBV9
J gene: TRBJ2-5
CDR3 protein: CASSVGGGGQETQYF

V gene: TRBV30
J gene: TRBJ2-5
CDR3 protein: CACLPSGGGTQYF

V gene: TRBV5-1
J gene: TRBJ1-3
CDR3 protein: CASRGAGNTIYF

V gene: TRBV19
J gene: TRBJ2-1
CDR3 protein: CASSIVGGLAGRNEQFF

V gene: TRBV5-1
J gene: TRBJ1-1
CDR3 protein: CASSPGLGMGAEAFF

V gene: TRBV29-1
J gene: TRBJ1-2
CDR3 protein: CSVRDRSYGYTF

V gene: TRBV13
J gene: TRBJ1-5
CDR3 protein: CASSLGVGDTSQPQHF

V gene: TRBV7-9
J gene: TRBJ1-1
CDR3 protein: CSSVGLDSEAFF

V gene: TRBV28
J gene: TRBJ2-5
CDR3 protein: CASNPNPGPRGETQYF

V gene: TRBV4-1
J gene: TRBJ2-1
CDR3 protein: CASSQVVGEGNEQFF

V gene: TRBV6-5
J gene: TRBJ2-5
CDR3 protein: CASGGDFQTQYF

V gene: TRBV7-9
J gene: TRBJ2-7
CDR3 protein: CASSSKSYEQYF

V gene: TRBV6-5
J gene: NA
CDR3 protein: CASSYTSGGSYEQYF

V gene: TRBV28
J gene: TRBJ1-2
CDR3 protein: CASRIDRNYGYTF

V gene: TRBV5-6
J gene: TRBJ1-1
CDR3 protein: CASSWFDRGRNTEAFF

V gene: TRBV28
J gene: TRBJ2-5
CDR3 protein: CASSLSDLETQYF

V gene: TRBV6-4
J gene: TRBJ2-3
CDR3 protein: CASSLAGGSDTQYF

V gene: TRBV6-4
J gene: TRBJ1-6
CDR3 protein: CASSESRGNSPLHF

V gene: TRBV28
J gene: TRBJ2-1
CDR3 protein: CASSPIGGGPGEQFF

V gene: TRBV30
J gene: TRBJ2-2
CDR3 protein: CAWSRIEPGELFF

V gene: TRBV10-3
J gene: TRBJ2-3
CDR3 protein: CAIGQSTDTQYF

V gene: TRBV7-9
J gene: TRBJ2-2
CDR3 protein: CASMGLAGGSGTGELFF

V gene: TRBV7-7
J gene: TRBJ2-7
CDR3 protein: CASSLGPSSTYEQYF

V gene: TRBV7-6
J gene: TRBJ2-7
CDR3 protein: CASSFLGQGYEQYF

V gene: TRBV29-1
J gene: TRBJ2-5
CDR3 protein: CSVEVLPRETQYF

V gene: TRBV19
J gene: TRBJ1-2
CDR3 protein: CASSRLSGGAYGYTF

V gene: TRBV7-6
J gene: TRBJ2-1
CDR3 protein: CASSLGGTANNEQFF

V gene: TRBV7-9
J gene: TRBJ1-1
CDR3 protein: CASSLAGEGTHTEAFF

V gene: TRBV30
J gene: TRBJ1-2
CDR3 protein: CAWSVPGTGYNYGYTF

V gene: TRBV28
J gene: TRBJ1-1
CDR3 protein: CASTPPSRGDTEAFF

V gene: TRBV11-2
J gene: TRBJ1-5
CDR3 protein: CASSLVDGEPQHF

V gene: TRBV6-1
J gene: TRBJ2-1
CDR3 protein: CASSEGLDLNEQFF

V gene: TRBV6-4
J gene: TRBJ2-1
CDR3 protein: CASSDRDNNEQFF

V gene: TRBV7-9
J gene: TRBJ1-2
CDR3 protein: CASSLAGTGNWDGYTF

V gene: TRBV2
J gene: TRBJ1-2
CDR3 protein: CASSPTGGGYTF

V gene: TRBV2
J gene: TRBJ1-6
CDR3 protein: CASSESRGGDNSPLHF

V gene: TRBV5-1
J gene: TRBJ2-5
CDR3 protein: CASSFGSGGQETQYF

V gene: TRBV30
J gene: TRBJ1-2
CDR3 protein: CAWSVMREQGAGYTF

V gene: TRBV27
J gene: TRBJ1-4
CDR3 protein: CASSPRTGGNEKLFF

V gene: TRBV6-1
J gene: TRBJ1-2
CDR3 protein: CASSELQGRYGYTF

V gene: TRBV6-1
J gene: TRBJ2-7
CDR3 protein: CASSNYELRGEQYF

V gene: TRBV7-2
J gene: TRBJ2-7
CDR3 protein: CASSSTGWHQYF

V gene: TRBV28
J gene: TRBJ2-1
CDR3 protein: CASSLELAGVNEQFF

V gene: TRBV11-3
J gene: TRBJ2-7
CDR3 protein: CASSSGQGYEQYF

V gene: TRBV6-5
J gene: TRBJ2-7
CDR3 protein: CASTVKQNYEQYF

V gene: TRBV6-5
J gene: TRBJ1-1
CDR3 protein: CASKGTRPTEAFF

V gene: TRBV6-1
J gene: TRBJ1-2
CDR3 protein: CASSEDALTGSRYTF

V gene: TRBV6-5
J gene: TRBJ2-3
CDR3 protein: CASSIAGGSTDTQYF

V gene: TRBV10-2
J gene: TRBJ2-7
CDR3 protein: CASLGGTVTYEQYF

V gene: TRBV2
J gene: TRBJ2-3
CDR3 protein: CASSGGFGGWGFTDTQYF

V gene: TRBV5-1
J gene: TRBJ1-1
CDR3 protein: CASSLGGEAFF

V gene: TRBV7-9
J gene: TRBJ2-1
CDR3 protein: CASSVRGSSYNEQFF

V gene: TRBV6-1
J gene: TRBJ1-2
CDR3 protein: CASGATGRGYTF

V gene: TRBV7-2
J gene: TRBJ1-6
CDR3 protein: CASSLGQGSPLHF

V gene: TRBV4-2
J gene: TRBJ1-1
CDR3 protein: CASSPTANTEAFF

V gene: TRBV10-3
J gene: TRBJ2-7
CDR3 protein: CAIRPDSGGTYEQYF

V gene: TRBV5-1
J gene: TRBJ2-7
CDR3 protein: CASRVSGDYEQYF